This TCR beta chain was sequenced for a study of blood T cells in healthy people across ages (dated by TCRdb to the mid-2010s). Context from the whole study: In model experiments, template switching captured about one uniquely barcoded TCR beta cDNA molecule for every two T cells. To avoid experimental bias, donors of different ages were distributed randomly across sequencing lanes. The study measured age-related changes in TCR beta repertoire diversity using deep sequencing normalized with unique cDNA molecular identifiers. Donors were grouped into four age groups: young (average approximately 16 years), middle-aged (39), aged (around 66) and long-lived (just over 80). For two donors (one aged 18 to 29 and one aged 80 or older), the study analyzed two additional independent replicas of 1 million unique cDNA reads from the same blood draw. What the research found in general, with its limitations: Compared with the aged group, more naive CD4+ T cells, fewer expanded clones and increased TCR diversity were shown by the long-lived group, suggesting age selection. Because donor CMV infection status was unknown, age-related changes in expanded clonotypes were potentially confounded. There was a strong correlation between observed TCR beta diversity and the percentage of naive T cells measured by flow cytometry. Estimates of total diversity based on one million sequenced T cells were regarded as lower bounds and as underestimates. Conclusive comparison of naive and antigen-experienced compartments was prevented by the profiling of bulk unsorted PBMCs. Observed TCR beta diversity per million T cells fell roughly linearly with age, and a significant reduction was already apparent by age roughly 40.

Based on the germline V gene (reference sequence), the CDR1 and CDR2 sequences are SEHNR and FQNEAQ. V loses 11 bases at its end and J loses 5 bases; junction bases beyond the gene matches: 2. Reading from cysteine to phenylalanine, the CDR3 counts 13 amino acids. Only CDR3 DNA is held: 39 bases, read in frame from base 1. Libraries were prepared through 5' RACE. TCRdb shows the sequencer as Illumina HiSeq 2500. A second PCR of roughly 7 to 11 cycles was run with a J-beta primer mix and a sample-barcoded 5' primer. A unique molecular identifier was introduced onto each TCR beta cDNA molecule by a template-switch 5' adaptor carrying 12 random nucleotides. At least 2.5 million CDR3-containing paired-end reads were obtained from each sample. The Mint cDNA synthesis kit, primed by a TRBC-specific oligonucleotide, was used to synthesize first-strand cDNA from all RNA. Following uracil-DNA glycosylase treatment, a first 18-cycle PCR with universal primers M1SS and BC2_uni_R was performed on all cDNA. As for the original processing: For normalization, 1 million high-quality reads, each with a distinct molecular identifier, were randomly selected from each sample. Instead of being binned into consensus sequences, reads that shared molecular identifiers were thrown out. MiTCR, set to a Q25 quality threshold and the strictest error-elimination algorithm, was used for CDR3 identification, clonotype clustering and error correction. Lower-bound total TCR beta diversity was estimated with a nonparametric unseen species model using Euler transformation. TCRdb took the public reads, trimmed them with fastp at Q25, ran MiXCR for clone calling and kept in-frame beta chains. Each record represents a unique CDR3 protein, reported with the most common genes and DNA among its rows. TCRdb, not the authors, supplied the V and J calls. In this sample the table shows about a million distinct CDR3 sequences, roughly two fifths of which occur a single time. Around 14% of the sample comes from the top ten.

The donors were 40 or so Caucasian individuals from Russia, aged roughly 6 to 100 years, who were systemically healthy. About 9.6 milliliters of peripheral blood were collected from each donor into EDTA-treated Vacutainer tubes. PBMCs were isolated by Ficoll-Paque density-gradient centrifugation, with at least 6 million obtained per sample. Total RNA, at least 5 micrograms per sample, was extracted from PBMCs with Trizol reagent. Naive CD45RAhigh/CD27high T cell percentages were measured by flow cytometry on a PBMC aliquot from every donor. This clonotype has only a few counts. Its antigen is still unknown. The sample holds no much larger clone one base away, and base qualities are not on file.

The chain is made from TRBV7-9 and TRBJ2-1, and TRBD2 matches 14 of the central bases. Sequencing used blood. This receptor was identified in a man aged 18 to 29 in good health. The nucleotide sequence reads TGTGCCCCGGGACTAGCGGGGGACAATGAGCAGTTCTTC. Its protein is CAPGLAGDNEQFF.